This is a list of T cell receptor beta chains from one sample in a study of T cell changes during pregnancy in multiple sclerosis. Some clones are missing from TCRdb's copy, which holds only in-frame ones; the method was immunoSEQ multiplex PCR. The table lists tens of thousands of clones, about 91% of them singletons, with approximately 0.21% in the top ten. The sequenced sample was CD4+ T cells from peripheral blood mononuclear cells, obtained in the second trimester of pregnancy. The receptors derive from a female donor with multiple sclerosis, enrolled in a pregnancy study. Both conserved end residues are part of each CDR3. The D gene is left open where the match is weak. Clone size appears in some rows only: once, few, many, or a class for an expanded clone.

V,J,D,size,DNA,CDR3
TRBV6-1,TRBJ1-1,.,.,TGTGCCAGCAGTGTGGGGGGGTACACTGAAGCTTTCTTT,CASSVGGYTEAFF
TRBV2,TRBJ2-7,.,.,TGTGCCAGCAGTCTCCGGGGTCAGGGGAGTTCCCACGAGCAGTACTTC,CASSLRGQGSSHEQYF
TRBV6-5,TRBJ2-7,TRBD2,.,TGTGCCAAGATGACTAGCGGGAGTTCGGAGCAGTACTTC,CAKMTSGSSEQYF
TRBV9,TRBJ2-1,TRBD1,.,TGTGCCAGCAGCGCGTCCGGGACAGGGTATGGTTATGAGCAGTTCTTC,CASSASGTGYGYEQFF
TRBV6-7,TRBJ2-7,.,.,TGTGCCAGTACCTACGAGCAGTACTTC,CASTYEQYF
TRBV5-4,TRBJ1-1,.,.,TGTGCCAGCAGCTTGGGGGGTGGGGGCAAGAACACTGAAGCTTTCTTT,CASSLGGGGKNTEAFF
TRBV7-6,TRBJ2-1,.,.,TGTGCCAGCAGCTTACTCCATAAACTCTCCTACAATGAGCAGTTCTTC,CASSLLHKLSYNEQFF
TRBV27,TRBJ1-4,.,.,TGTGCCAGCAGTTTATACGGCGGGGAAAAACTGTTTTTT,CASSLYGGEKLFF
TRBV28,TRBJ2-2,.,.,TGTGCCAGCAGTTTTGGTAGCGCCACCGGGGAGCTGTTTTTT,CASSFGSATGELFF
TRBV29-1,TRBJ1-2,.,.,TGCAGCGTGTCCCGACAGTCCTCCTATGGCTACACCTTC,CSVSRQSSYGYTF
TRBV19,TRBJ1-5,TRBD1,.,TGTGCCAGTAGTATAGGCACGGGACAGGGTCAGCCCCAGCATTTT,CASSIGTGQGQPQHF
TRBV19,TRBJ1-2,TRBD1,once,TGTGCCAGTAGTCCGCAAGGGACAGGAAGATATGGCTACACCTTC,CASSPQGTGRYGYTF
TRBV4-1,TRBJ2-2,.,.,TGCGCCAGCAGCCAAGGGACAGTCCCCGACACCGGGGAGCTGTTTTTT,CASSQGTVPDTGELFF
TRBV6-5,TRBJ1-1,.,few,TGTGCCAGCAGTTACTCGGGCGGGGCCACTGAAGCTTTCTTT,CASSYSGGATEAFF
TRBV2,TRBJ1-5,.,.,TGTGCCAGCAGCCGTTTCTCGGGTAGCAATCAGCCCCAGCATTTT,CASSRFSGSNQPQHF
TRBV18,TRBJ2-7,.,.,TGTGCCAGCTCACCAATGGCGAGTTTGAGACTGGCCGAGCAGTACTTC,CASSPMASLRLAEQYF
TRBV5-4,TRBJ1-2,.,.,TGTGCCAGCAGCTTGGAAGGGGCTCACTATGGCTACACCTTC,CASSLEGAHYGYTF
TRBV6-1,TRBJ2-1,TRBD2,.,TGTGCCACTGGAGGGACTAGCGGCGCCAATGAGCAGTTCTTC,CATGGTSGANEQFF
TRBV6-1,TRBJ1-1,TRBD1,.,TGTGCCAGCAGTGTGGCAGGGGGCGACACTGAAGCTTTCTTT,CASSVAGGDTEAFF
TRBV5-6,TRBJ2-7,TRBD2,.,TGTGCCAGCAGCGCTACCGGGACTATATCAAGCGAGCAGTACTTC,CASSATGTISSEQYF
TRBV6-1,TRBJ2-7,TRBD2,.,TGTGCCAGCGGGACTAGCGGAGACAGGGAGCAGTACTTC,CASGTSGDREQYF
TRBV10-3,TRBJ1-5,.,.,TGTGCCATCAGTGAGTCCAGGGAAAAGCCCCAGCATTTT,CAISESREKPQHF
TRBV4-1,TRBJ2-7,.,.,TGCGCCAGCACAAGGCTGCAGGGATCCTACGAGCAGTACTTC,CASTRLQGSYEQYF
TRBV10-3,TRBJ2-3,.,.,TGTGCCAACGGACCCGGGGGCACAGATACGCAGTATTTT,CANGPGGTDTQYF
TRBV6-1,TRBJ2-7,.,.,TGTGCCAGCAGTGGACAGGTCAACTCCTACGAGCAGTACTTC,CASSGQVNSYEQYF
TRBV18,TRBJ2-7,TRBD1,.,TGTGCCAGCTCCCCTACAGGGGGCTACGAGCAGTACTTC,CASSPTGGYEQYF
TRBV5-1,TRBJ1-1,.,.,TGCGCCAGCAGCGCTAATACAGGGAACACTGAAGCTTTCTTT,CASSANTGNTEAFF
TRBV5-4,TRBJ1-4,TRBD1,once,TGTGCCAGCAGCGTCGGGACAGGGAAGGATGAAAAACTGTTTTTT,CASSVGTGKDEKLFF
TRBV27,TRBJ1-4,.,.,TGTGCCAGCAGTTTAAATGGACCCGGGGGGTATAATGAAAAACTGTTTTTT,CASSLNGPGGYNEKLFF
TRBV5-4,TRBJ2-5,TRBD1,.,TGTGCCAGCAGCTTGAAGACAGGGCAAGAGACCCAGTACTTC,CASSLKTGQETQYF
TRBV7-2,TRBJ2-5,.,.,TGTGCCAGCAGCTCCGACAGGCAAGAGACCCAGTACTTC,CASSSDRQETQYF
TRBV7-2,TRBJ2-3,.,.,TGTGCCAGCAGCTTAGGACATAGCACAGATACGCAGTATTTT,CASSLGHSTDTQYF
TRBV18,TRBJ1-5,TRBD1,.,TGTGCCAGCTCAGGGACAGGGGATTATCAGCCCCAGCATTTT,CASSGTGDYQPQHF
TRBV25-1,TRBJ1-4,.,.,TGTGCCAGCAGTCCGGACGGGACTGATGAAAAACTGTTTTTT,CASSPDGTDEKLFF
TRBV21-1,TRBJ1-5,.,.,TGTGCCAGCAGAGACGCAGGGGGAAAGAGCAATCAGCCCCAGCATTTT,CASRDAGGKSNQPQHF
TRBV5-1,TRBJ1-1,TRBD1,.,TGCGCCAGCAGCTTGACAGGGGGCGTGCGGGGCACTGAAGCTTTCTTT,CASSLTGGVRGTEAFF
TRBV27,TRBJ2-1,.,.,TGTGCCAGCTCATCAACAGGCTATCGACCCTACAATGAGCAGTTCTTC,CASSSTGYRPYNEQFF
TRBV18,TRBJ1-3,TRBD1,.,TGTGCCAGCTCAGAATTCAGGGGGAGTGGAAACACCATATATTTT,CASSEFRGSGNTIYF
TRBV5-8,TRBJ2-3,TRBD2,.,TGTGCCAGCAGCCGGGGACTAGGCAGCACAGATACGCAGTATTTT,CASSRGLGSTDTQYF
TRBV18,TRBJ2-7,.,.,TGTGCCAGCTCACCACGGCGGGCGGCTTCCTACGAGCAGTACTTC,CASSPRRAASYEQYF
TRBV18,TRBJ1-4,.,.,TGTGCCAGCTCACCTCGGGAAGGAGAAAAACTGTTTTTT,CASSPREGEKLFF
TRBV9,TRBJ1-2,.,.,TGTGCCAGCAGCCAGGGTCGGGCGGCGGAAATCGGCTACACCTTC,CASSQGRAAEIGYTF